The following is a T cell receptor beta chain sequence with its context. What it binds is unknown. Amplification targeted TCR beta CDR3 regions from RNA transcripts. With the HTBI primer set, the TCR CDR3 went through a first round of RT-PCR. From the multiplex PCR reads, TCRdb called clonotypes with MiXCR, one entry per CDR3 protein. Of 550,000 to 600,000 distinct CDR3 sequences in the sample, around 46% were seen once. The data are from a study of T cells in Graves' hyperthyroidism and ophthalmopathy. CDR3 length: 15 residues. CDR1 SNHLY and CDR2 FYNNEI come from the germline V gene. The V and J ends lost 6 bases and 3 bases, in that order; junction bases with no gene match: 7. Exclusion of patients followed from uncontrolled infection, other autoimmune disease, pregnancy or lactation. Orbital computed tomography and thyroid ultrasound, together with serum TRAb and thyroxine and clinical symptoms, were used for diagnoses.

Findings of the study overall: From stable hyperthyroidism, ophthalmopathy was set apart by a 13 V-J model. Blood shared most expanded thyroid clonotypes above 0.001.

This TCR was sampled from an adult woman with Graves' disease, either hyperthyroidism or ophthalmopathy (not recorded which). The chain recombines TRBV2 with TRBJ2-5; 10 nucleotides match TRBD2. Sample: peripheral blood or thyroid tissue (not recorded which). The CDR3 nucleotides are TGTGCCAGCAGCTCCGGGACTAGCGAGAAAGAGACCCAGTACTTC. Amino acid sequence: CASSSGTSEKETQYF.